A selection of T cell receptor beta chains follows, all from one sample in a study of CD8 T cells in Susac syndrome. TCRdb re-derived calls from the immunoSEQ multiplex PCR reads in MiXCR, one entry per CDR3 protein. The sample records 150,000 to 200,000 distinct CDR3 sequences, 94% being singletons. Sequenced sample: CD4+ T cells from PBMCs. The receptors shown here come from a human donor with Susac syndrome. The CDR3 runs from the conserved cysteine through the conserved F or W. D genes are given only for firm matches. A clone size is listed for some rows: how often the clone was seen (once, few, many), or a class if it is expanded.

j_gene | d_gene | abundance | v_gene | CDR3nt | CDR3aa
TRBJ1-1 | . | . | TRBV19 | TGTGCCAGTAGTAAGAGGAGACCCGGGACACCCATGAACACTGAAGCTTTCTTT | CASSKRRPGTPMNTEAFF
TRBJ1-1 | TRBD1 | . | TRBV6-5 | TGTGCCAGCAGTCGTGACAGGGGTGGAACTGAAGCTTTCTTT | CASSRDRGGTEAFF
TRBJ1-3 | . | . | TRBV3-1 | TGTGCCAGCAGCCAAGGTCGGCAGGGACACACCATATATTTT | CASSQGRQGHTIYF
TRBJ2-3 | . | once | TRBV9 | TGTGCCAGCAGCGTAGGGGGGGTCTACGCGGATACGCAGTATTTT | CASSVGGVYADTQYF
TRBJ1-5 | . | once | TRBV29-1 | TGCAGCGTCGGGGACAAACAAGATCAGCCCCAGCATTTT | CSVGDKQDQPQHF
TRBJ2-5 | TRBD1 | . | TRBV20-1 | TGCAGTGCTAGACAGGACAGGCCTATCCAAGAGACCCAGTACTTC | CSARQDRPIQETQYF
TRBJ1-1 | . | . | TRBV18 | TGTGCCAGCTCACCAGCCCTGGGGTCCACTGAAGCTTTCTTT | CASSPALGSTEAFF
TRBJ2-1 | . | . | TRBV20-1 | TGCAGCACCCTGCGCCAGGATGAGCAGTTCTTC | CSTLRQDEQFF
TRBJ2-5 | TRBD2 | . | TRBV9 | TGTGCCAGCAACCGAGGGTCGGGGGGGCAAGAGACCCAGTACTTC | CASNRGSGGQETQYF
TRBJ2-3 | . | . | TRBV7-9 | TGTGTAGAGGAGCACCGAGACAGGAGCACAGATACGCAGTATTTT | CVEEHRDRSTDTQYF
TRBJ1-1 | TRBD1 | . | TRBV29-1 | TGCAGCGTTGAAGCTAGGGACAGGGCGAACACTGAAGCTTTCTTT | CSVEARDRANTEAFF
TRBJ2-5 | . | . | TRBV30 | TGTGCCTGGAGTCCCCGGGGGCCAGAGACCCAGTACTTC | CAWSPRGPETQYF
TRBJ2-7 | TRBD2 | . | TRBV15 | TGTGCCACCAGCAGAGGGAGGAGAGTTAGCGGGGGGCCGGCCTACGAGCAGTACTTC | CATSRGRRVSGGPAYEQYF
TRBJ2-1 | TRBD2 | once | TRBV5-1 | TGCGCCAGCAGTATTACTAGCGGGGGGGGAAATGAGCAGTTCTTC | CASSITSGGGNEQFF
TRBJ2-7 | . | few | TRBV6-6 | TGTGCCAGCAGTTACGGGACATCATCCTACGAGCAGTACTTC | CASSYGTSSYEQYF
TRBJ1-1 | . | . | TRBV20-1 | TGCAGTGCTAGAGATGTAAGGGGGGTCACTGAAGCTTTCTTT | CSARDVRGVTEAFF
TRBJ2-1 | . | . | TRBV4-2 | TGTGCCAGCAGGTTGTCTTACGGGAATGAGCAGTTCTTC | CASRLSYGNEQFF